This record covers a single TCR beta chain. Its antigen remains unidentified. This record comes from a study of CD8+ T cells in alopecia areata. Overall study findings and caveats: Across lesional scalp, and particularly alopecia totalis/universalis, clonality surpassed that of normal scalp.

Extraction of RNA preceded its reverse transcription into cDNA, which served as the sequencing template. Sequencing was performed with immunoSEQ multiplex PCR; in TCRdb, only in-frame clones are kept and a portion is missing. The data hold 140,000 to 150,000 clones, with around 58% observed a single time. Researchers picked out CD4+ and CD8+ T cells from PBMCs by sorting. Sequenced here: CD4+ T cells sorted from blood, sampled at week 0. The sequence came from a human donor with alopecia areata.

CDR3 sequence reads: CASSLGTSRGNEQFF. In DNA form, the CDR3 reads TGTGCCAGCAGCTTGGGGACTAGCAGGGGGAATGAGCAGTTCTTC. The rearrangement joins TRBV9 to TRBJ2-1; 9 bases align to TRBD2. CDR1 SGDLS and CDR2 YYNGEE come from the germline V gene. The CDR3 is made up of 15 amino acids. V shed 4 bases and J 7 bases; nucleotides not matched to a gene: 9.